Listed below are T cell receptor beta chains from one sample, sequenced in a study of neurological immune-mediated disorders. TCRdb re-called the 5' RACE reads with MiXCR, one entry per CDR3 protein. The table records about 66,000 distinct CDR3 sequences, less than 5.5% of them present only once. The sample taken for sequencing was PBMCs. These receptors came from a man under 40 with multiple sclerosis. CDR3s include the opening cysteine and the closing phenylalanine or tryptophan. D genes are given only for firm matches. Expanded clones are given a class, and other clones once, few, many or no size at all.

clone_size: many
j_call: TRBJ2-3
d_call: .
v_call: TRBV7-8
cdr3_aa: CASSPPGSDTQYF
cdr3_nt: TGTGCCAGCAGCCCCCCTGGGTCCGATACGCAGTATTTT

clone_size: many
j_call: TRBJ1-6
d_call: .
v_call: TRBV7-8
cdr3_aa: CASSGGSNPINSPLHF
cdr3_nt: TGTGCCAGCAGCGGGGGATCTAACCCAATCAATTCACCCCTCCACTTT

clone_size: many
j_call: TRBJ1-1
d_call: .
v_call: TRBV7-9
cdr3_aa: CASSSGTTGSTEAFF
cdr3_nt: TGTGCCAGCAGCTCCGGTACAACTGGGAGCACTGAAGCTTTCTTT

clone_size: many
j_call: TRBJ2-2
d_call: TRBD1
v_call: TRBV24-1
cdr3_aa: CATRGTGNTGELFF
cdr3_nt: TGTGCCACCCGCGGGACAGGGAACACCGGGGAGCTGTTTTTT

clone_size: many
j_call: TRBJ1-1
d_call: .
v_call: TRBV6-5
cdr3_aa: CASSYNPGRNTEAFF
cdr3_nt: TGTGCCAGCAGTTACAACCCAGGGAGGAACACTGAAGCTTTCTTT

clone_size: many
j_call: TRBJ1-5
d_call: TRBD1
v_call: TRBV20-1
cdr3_aa: CSARDRTGPNWEPQHF
cdr3_nt: TGCAGTGCTAGAGATCGGACAGGTCCTAATTGGGAGCCCCAGCATTTT

clone_size: many
j_call: TRBJ1-3
d_call: .
v_call: TRBV20-1
cdr3_aa: CSALWGSSGNTIYF
cdr3_nt: TGCAGTGCCCTGTGGGGGAGCTCTGGAAACACCATATATTTT

clone_size: many
j_call: TRBJ2-1
d_call: .
v_call: TRBV11-2
cdr3_aa: CASSEDRYNEQFF
cdr3_nt: TGTGCCAGCAGCGAAGACCGCTACAATGAGCAGTTCTTC

clone_size: many
j_call: TRBJ2-5
d_call: TRBD2
v_call: TRBV5-1
cdr3_aa: CASSFLAGEETQYF
cdr3_nt: TGCGCCAGCAGCTTCCTAGCGGGGGAAGAGACCCAGTACTTC

clone_size: few
j_call: TRBJ1-1
d_call: .
v_call: TRBV24-1
cdr3_aa: CATSEGGAGNTEAFF
cdr3_nt: TGTGCCACCAGTGAGGGAGGGGCAGGGAACACTGAAGCTTTCTTT

clone_size: many
j_call: TRBJ1-1
d_call: .
v_call: TRBV10-3
cdr3_aa: CAISVRQENTEAFF
cdr3_nt: TGTGCCATCAGTGTAAGGCAGGAAAACACTGAAGCTTTCTTT

clone_size: many
j_call: TRBJ2-3
d_call: TRBD2
v_call: TRBV20-1
cdr3_aa: CSASRLAHTDTQYF
cdr3_nt: TGCAGTGCTAGCAGACTAGCGCACACAGATACGCAGTATTTT

clone_size: many
j_call: TRBJ1-2
d_call: .
v_call: TRBV5-8
cdr3_aa: CASSLGGRAYGYTF
cdr3_nt: TGTGCCAGCAGCTTGGGGGGCAGGGCCTATGGCTACACCTTC

clone_size: many
j_call: TRBJ1-2
d_call: .
v_call: TRBV12-3/TRBV12-4
cdr3_aa: CASSFAGRGSDGYTF
cdr3_nt: TGTGCCAGCAGTTTTGCCGGGAGGGGGTCTGACGGCTACACCTTC

clone_size: .
j_call: TRBJ1-1
d_call: TRBD1
v_call: TRBV5-1
cdr3_aa: CASSLGVRQGNMNTEAFF
cdr3_nt: TGCGCCAGCAGCTTGGGGGTAAGACAGGGCAACATGAACACTGAAGCTTTCTTT

clone_size: many
j_call: TRBJ1-2
d_call: .
v_call: TRBV27
cdr3_aa: CASWDGAPGGYTF
cdr3_nt: TGTGCCAGCTGGGATGGGGCCCCGGGTGGCTACACCTTC

clone_size: many
j_call: TRBJ1-2
d_call: .
v_call: TRBV3-1
cdr3_aa: CASSQRTAQRGYTF
cdr3_nt: TGTGCCAGCAGCCAAAGGACGGCCCAACGAGGCTACACCTTC

clone_size: few
j_call: TRBJ1-2
d_call: TRBD1
v_call: TRBV11-2
cdr3_aa: CASSPITGGVYGYTF
cdr3_nt: TGTGCCAGCAGCCCGATTACAGGGGGCGTCTATGGCTACACCTTC

clone_size: many
j_call: TRBJ1-1
d_call: TRBD1
v_call: TRBV5-1
cdr3_aa: CASSAGQSNTEAFF
cdr3_nt: TGCGCCAGCAGCGCGGGACAGTCGAACACTGAAGCTTTCTTT

clone_size: many
j_call: TRBJ2-2
d_call: .
v_call: TRBV2
cdr3_aa: CASSAETAKNTGELFF
cdr3_nt: TGTGCCAGCAGTGCGGAGACAGCAAAGAACACCGGGGAGCTGTTTTTT

clone_size: many
j_call: TRBJ2-4
d_call: TRBD1
v_call: TRBV27
cdr3_aa: CASSARTGSIQYF
cdr3_nt: TGTGCCAGCAGTGCAAGGACAGGATCGATTCAGTACTTC

clone_size: many
j_call: TRBJ1-2
d_call: .
v_call: TRBV29-1
cdr3_aa: CSLSREGYGYTF
cdr3_nt: TGCAGCCTGAGCCGGGAAGGCTATGGCTACACCTTC

clone_size: many
j_call: TRBJ2-3
d_call: TRBD2
v_call: TRBV7-2
cdr3_aa: CASSLGGSGGADTQYF
cdr3_nt: TGTGCCAGCAGCTTAGGTGGTAGCGGGGGGGCCGATACGCAGTATTTT

clone_size: many
j_call: TRBJ2-3
d_call: .
v_call: TRBV5-1
cdr3_aa: CASTKSGGSTDTQYF
cdr3_nt: TGCGCCAGCACCAAATCCGGGGGTAGCACAGATACGCAGTATTTT

clone_size: many
j_call: TRBJ2-2
d_call: .
v_call: TRBV24-1
cdr3_aa: CATSGLPGELFF
cdr3_nt: TGTGCCACCAGTGGGCTACCGGGGGAGCTGTTTTTT

clone_size: .
j_call: TRBJ1-2
d_call: .
v_call: TRBV20-1
cdr3_aa: CSATPRSHGKYYGYTF
cdr3_nt: TGCAGTGCTACCCCAAGGAGTCATGGAAAATACTATGGCTACACCTTC

clone_size: many
j_call: TRBJ1-1
d_call: TRBD1
v_call: TRBV5-1
cdr3_aa: CASSLMGQGKTEAFF
cdr3_nt: TGCGCCAGCAGCTTGATGGGACAGGGGAAGACTGAAGCTTTCTTT

clone_size: many
j_call: TRBJ1-1
d_call: .
v_call: TRBV5-1
cdr3_aa: CASSLGRVSGEAFF
cdr3_nt: TGCGCCAGCAGCTTGGGCAGGGTGAGTGGTGAAGCTTTCTTT

clone_size: few
j_call: TRBJ2-3
d_call: TRBD2
v_call: TRBV5-1
cdr3_aa: CASSQGLARTDTQYF
cdr3_nt: TGCGCCAGCAGCCAGGGACTAGCGAGAACAGATACGCAGTATTTT

clone_size: many
j_call: TRBJ2-4
d_call: .
v_call: TRBV6-5
cdr3_aa: CASRTGVRGNIQYF
cdr3_nt: TGTGCCAGCAGAACGGGGGTGCGTGGAAACATTCAGTACTTC

clone_size: many
j_call: TRBJ1-2
d_call: .
v_call: TRBV9
cdr3_aa: CASSPGTRSGYTF
cdr3_nt: TGTGCCAGCAGCCCGGGGACGAGGTCTGGCTACACCTTC

clone_size: .
j_call: TRBJ1-6
d_call: .
v_call: TRBV9
cdr3_aa: CASSVEAGFGSPLNF
cdr3_nt: TGTGCCAGCAGCGTAGAAGCAGGGTTTGGGTCACCCCTCAACTTT

clone_size: many
j_call: TRBJ1-6
d_call: .
v_call: TRBV6-5
cdr3_aa: CASSYRVYNSPLHF
cdr3_nt: TGTGCCAGCAGTTACAGGGTCTATAATTCACCCCTCCACTTT

clone_size: .
j_call: TRBJ1-1
d_call: .
v_call: TRBV5-1
cdr3_aa: CASATGIPAEAFF
cdr3_nt: TGCGCCAGCGCTACAGGGATACCTGCTGAAGCTTTCTTT

clone_size: many
j_call: TRBJ1-1
d_call: TRBD1
v_call: TRBV3-1
cdr3_aa: CASRDSPYRNTEAFF
cdr3_nt: TGTGCCAGTCGGGACAGCCCATACAGGAACACTGAAGCTTTCTTT

clone_size: many
j_call: TRBJ2-1
d_call: .
v_call: TRBV7-9
cdr3_aa: CASSLGQGYHNEQFF
cdr3_nt: TGTGCCAGCAGCTTAGGGCAGGGGTATCACAATGAGCAGTTCTTC

clone_size: many
j_call: TRBJ1-2
d_call: TRBD1
v_call: TRBV20-1
cdr3_aa: CSADSRQGGVKYGYTF
cdr3_nt: TGCAGTGCCGACTCCAGACAGGGAGGCGTTAAGTATGGCTACACCTTC

clone_size: many
j_call: TRBJ2-1
d_call: .
v_call: TRBV5-1
cdr3_aa: CASNAPEGLNEQFF
cdr3_nt: TGCGCCAGCAATGCCCCAGAGGGCCTTAATGAGCAGTTCTTC

clone_size: many
j_call: TRBJ1-2
d_call: .
v_call: TRBV5-1
cdr3_aa: CASSLDRSNYGYTF
cdr3_nt: TGCGCCAGCAGCTTGGACAGGTCAAACTATGGCTACACCTTC

clone_size: many
j_call: TRBJ1-1
d_call: TRBD1
v_call: TRBV6-5
cdr3_aa: CASSYSQDRGQVNTEAFF
cdr3_nt: TGTGCCAGCAGTTACTCGCAGGACCGAGGACAGGTGAACACTGAAGCTTTCTTT

clone_size: many
j_call: TRBJ1-1
d_call: .
v_call: TRBV7-9
cdr3_aa: CASIQQGGRNTEAFF
cdr3_nt: TGTGCCAGCATCCAACAGGGAGGGAGGAACACTGAAGCTTTCTTT

clone_size: .
j_call: TRBJ2-3
d_call: .
v_call: TRBV12-3/TRBV12-4
cdr3_aa: CAVSGVAGTDTQYF
cdr3_nt: TGTGCTGTATCGGGGGTAGCAGGCACAGATACGCAGTATTTT

clone_size: many
j_call: TRBJ1-5
d_call: TRBD1
v_call: TRBV5-1
cdr3_aa: CASSSGQPNQPQHF
cdr3_nt: TGCGCCAGCAGCTCGGGACAGCCCAATCAGCCCCAGCATTTT

clone_size: many
j_call: TRBJ1-1
d_call: .
v_call: TRBV24-1
cdr3_aa: CATSDLASPEGAFF
cdr3_nt: TGTGCCACCAGTGATTTAGCGAGCCCCGAGGGAGCTTTCTTT

clone_size: many
j_call: TRBJ2-1
d_call: .
v_call: TRBV20-1
cdr3_aa: CSARRLTYNEQFF
cdr3_nt: TGCAGTGCTAGGAGACTAACCTACAATGAGCAGTTCTTC

clone_size: many
j_call: TRBJ2-1
d_call: .
v_call: TRBV9
cdr3_aa: CASSPPLRGYEQFF
cdr3_nt: TGTGCCAGCAGCCCCCCCTTGAGGGGATATGAGCAGTTCTTC

clone_size: many
j_call: TRBJ1-2
d_call: .
v_call: TRBV10-2
cdr3_aa: CASSELGYGYTF
cdr3_nt: TGCGCCAGCAGTGAGTTAGGCTATGGCTACACCTTC

clone_size: few
j_call: TRBJ2-2
d_call: .
v_call: TRBV5-1
cdr3_aa: CASSLGRSNTGELFF
cdr3_nt: TGCGCCAGCAGCTTGGGCAGATCGAACACCGGGGAGCTGTTTTTT

clone_size: .
j_call: TRBJ1-3
d_call: .
v_call: TRBV5-1
cdr3_aa: CASSLAGNRDTIYF
cdr3_nt: TGCGCCAGCAGCTTGGCGGGAAACCGGGACACCATATATTTT

clone_size: many
j_call: TRBJ1-4
d_call: TRBD1
v_call: TRBV5-1
cdr3_aa: CASSLGTGEKLFF
cdr3_nt: TGCGCCAGCAGCCTCGGGACAGGGGAAAAACTGTTTTTT

clone_size: few
j_call: TRBJ1-1
d_call: .
v_call: TRBV20-1
cdr3_aa: CSAGGGDTEAFF
cdr3_nt: TGCAGTGCCGGAGGGGGGGACACTGAAGCTTTCTTT

clone_size: .
j_call: TRBJ1-1
d_call: TRBD1
v_call: TRBV20-1
cdr3_aa: CSANRPVAGGAFTEAFF
cdr3_nt: TGCAGTGCGAATAGACCGGTCGCAGGGGGCGCCTTCACTGAAGCTTTCTTT

clone_size: .
j_call: TRBJ2-3
d_call: TRBD2
v_call: TRBV6-5
cdr3_aa: CASSPGLAGITDTQYF
cdr3_nt: TGTGCCAGCAGCCCCGGACTAGCGGGGATCACAGATACGCAGTATTTT